Included here is one TCR beta chain sequence, with context. Its recognized antigen is unknown. No base-level quality is on record; no much larger clone is a single base apart. This sample was taken from a study of neoadjuvant nivolumab and ipilimumab in lung cancer (dated by TCRdb to the early 2020s). Regarding the complete study: Intravenous nivolumab was dosed at 3 mg/kg on days 1, 15 and 29, and in the combination arm ipilimumab 1 mg/kg was added on day 1 only. For each study arm, the primary endpoint of the trial was the rate of major pathologic response (MPR) in the intention-to-treat population. In the trial, 45 or so patients with operable NSCLC were treated, of whom 23 were randomized to nivolumab monotherapy and about 21 to nivolumab plus ipilimumab. The study compared TCR repertoires in pretherapy (baseline) peripheral blood with TCR repertoires in tumors resected at surgery after neoadjuvant immune checkpoint blockade. Matched pretherapy and resected tumor pairs were analyzed from seven patients, of whom four had been treated with nivolumab and three with nivolumab plus ipilimumab.

Results and caveats for the whole study, not just this receptor: From pretherapy to surgery, tumor T-cell richness and clonality went up in three of three dual-therapy tumors, versus only two of four nivolumab-treated tumors. No significant correlation was found between TCR clonality and pathologic tumor regression, and only a single major-pathologic-response sample was available for the analysis of TCR clonality versus pathologic tumor regression. A small number of samples was subjected to TCR sequencing. TCR richness and clonality were greater in resected tumors than in tumor-adjacent uninvolved lung, and increases were seen in more dual-therapy-treated tumors. TCR richness in pretherapy blood showed a positive correlation with richness in tumors resected after neoadjuvant therapy (Spearman R of about 0.8).

Taken with the paper, the label for time point translates to: pretherapy, before neoadjuvant immune checkpoint inhibitors. The samples were taken from NEOSTAR, a phase 2 randomized trial in operable NSCLC that tested neoadjuvant nivolumab or nivolumab plus ipilimumab, followed by surgery. Via the germline V gene, CDR1 is SGHDN and CDR2 FVKESK. V gives up 0 bases and J gives up 7 bases, and the segment between their germline ends measures 6 bases. From the cysteine up to the phenylalanine, the CDR3 has a length of 12 residues. Here the CDR3 DNA is all that survives: 36 bases in frame from base 1. Libraries were constructed by the immunoSEQ multiplex PCR assay. From the authors' description of their analysis: Richness and clonality were used to summarize the repertoires, and clones that significantly expanded or contracted between pre- and post-therapy samples were identified. This immuneACCESS table, as held by TCRdb, lists in-frame sequences with V and J called but not all clones. Of the missing ones, under half trace to an unresolved V gene in checked studies; the others have no known cause. That table supplies the V and J calls and clone size; D and trimming were determined from the DNA. Counted in this sample were around 30,000 clones; around 80% of them appeared once. Of the sample, roughly 6% is held by the ten largest clones.

The V and J genes are TRBV14 and TRBJ1-2, with the identity of the D gene unclear. The sample here was peripheral blood, taken before neoadjuvant nivolumab, alone or with ipilimumab. The sequence derives from an adult with non-small cell lung cancer. The DNA sequence is TGTGCCAGCAGCCAAGATCGAATTGGCTACACCTTC. This codes for CASSQDRIGYTF.